This T cell receptor (beta chain) was captured by sequencing in a study of shared clonotypes between healthy human individuals. Germline lookup yields CDR1 SGHDT and CDR2 YYEEEE. The CDR3 covers 15 residues. V was cut by 1 base and J by 3 bases, with 11 bases left in between. The table came from immunoSEQ multiplex PCR; TCRdb's copy has only in-frame clones and leaves some out. The table includes over a million clones, approximately 78% detected once. This clonotype was obtained from a man aged 18 to 35 in good health. Some clones in this sample may be carry-over from other donors' samples. Sequenced sample: memory CD4+ T cells from PBMCs. The subset was: CD45RA-negative fraction. The genes are TRBV5-6 and TRBJ1-5; tentative D call: TRBD1 (6 bases). CDR3 bases: TGTGCCAGCAGCTTGTGGGGGGCGACCAATCAGCCCCAGCATTTT. Amino acid sequence: CASSLWGATNQPQHF.